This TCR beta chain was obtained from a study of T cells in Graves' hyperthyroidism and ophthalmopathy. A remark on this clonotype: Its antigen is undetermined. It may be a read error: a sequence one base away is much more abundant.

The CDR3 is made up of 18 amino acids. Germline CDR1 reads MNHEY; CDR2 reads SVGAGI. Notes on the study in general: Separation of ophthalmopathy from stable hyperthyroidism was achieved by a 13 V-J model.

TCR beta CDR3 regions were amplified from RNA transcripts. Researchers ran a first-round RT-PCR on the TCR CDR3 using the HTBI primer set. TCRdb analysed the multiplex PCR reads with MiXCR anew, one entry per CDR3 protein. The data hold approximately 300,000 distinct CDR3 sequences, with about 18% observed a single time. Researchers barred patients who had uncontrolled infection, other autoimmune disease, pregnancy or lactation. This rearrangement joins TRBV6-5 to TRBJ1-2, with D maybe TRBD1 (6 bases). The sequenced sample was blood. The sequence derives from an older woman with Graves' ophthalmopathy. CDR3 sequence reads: CASGYLGAGDGGDYGYTF. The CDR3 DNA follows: TGTGCCAGCGGTTACTTGGGAGCCGGGGATGGGGGCGACTATGGCTACACCTTC.